This TCR beta chain appears in the sequencing data of a study of Ad26.COV2.S vaccination and SARS-CoV-2 variants. Treatment: some 19 received Ad26.COV2.S at low or high dose, single or two shots; about five received placebo; per-sample allocation not given. Collection of samples fell on day 63 after the first vaccine or placebo injection. Germline V gene sequence: CDR1 LGHNA, CDR2 YNFKEQ. The CDR3 has 22 residues. V lost 4 bases to trimming and J lost 4 bases; unmatched junction nucleotides: 24. Only in-frame clones appear in the TCRdb table, and some are missing; sequencing was by immunoSEQ multiplex PCR. The data hold some 480,000 clones, with approximately 90% observed a single time.

This specimen was peripheral blood, taken in a trial of Ad26.COV2.S vaccine versus placebo. This rearrangement joins TRBV4-2 to TRBJ2-3; 12 bases map to TRBD2. This clonotype originated in a person between 18 and 60 years old who received the Ad26.COV2.S COVID-19 vaccine or a placebo. CDR3 sequence (DNA): TGTGCCAGCAGCCTTCTACCCACGACTAGCGGGAGAGGGAGGGCCGCGGCAGATACGCAGTATTTT. It translates to CASSLLPTTSGRGRAAADTQYF.